This T cell receptor (beta chain) was documented in a study of naive and memory T cell subsets. Both TRBC1 and TRBC2 were covered by a beta constant-region primer of two equimolar oligonucleotides. A single record per CDR3 protein comes from TCRdb applying MiXCR to the UMI-ligation and nested PCR reads. Here the sample spans around 90,000 distinct CDR3 sequences, roughly 7.3% being singletons. Germline loops: CDR1 DFQATT, CDR2 SNEGSKA (reference sequence). The CDR3 is 14 residues long. V lost 3 bases and J lost 2, with 13 bases in between. This clonotype was recorded at least ten times. This chain links TRBV20-1 with TRBJ1-2; a possible D gene is TRBD1 (5 bases). This TCR derives from a human donor in good health. The sequencing input was central memory CD4+ T cells from blood. CDR3 residues: CSASLPGYNYGYTF. The DNA for the CDR3 is TGCAGTGCTAGTCTCCCAGGGTACAACTATGGCTACACCTTC.